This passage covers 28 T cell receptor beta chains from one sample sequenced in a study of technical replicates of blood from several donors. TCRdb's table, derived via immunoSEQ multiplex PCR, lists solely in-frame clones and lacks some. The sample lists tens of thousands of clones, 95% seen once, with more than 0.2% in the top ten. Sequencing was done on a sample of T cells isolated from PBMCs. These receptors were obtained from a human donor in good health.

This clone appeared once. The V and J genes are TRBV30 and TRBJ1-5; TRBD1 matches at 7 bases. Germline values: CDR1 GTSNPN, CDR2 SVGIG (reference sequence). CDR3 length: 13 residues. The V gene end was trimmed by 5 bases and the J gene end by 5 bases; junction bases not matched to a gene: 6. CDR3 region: CAWARGPDQPQHF. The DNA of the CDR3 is TGTGCCTGGGCAAGGGGGCCAGATCAGCCCCAGCATTTT.

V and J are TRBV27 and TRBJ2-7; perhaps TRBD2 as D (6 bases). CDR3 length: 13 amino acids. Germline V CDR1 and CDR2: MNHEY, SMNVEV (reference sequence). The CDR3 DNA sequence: TGTGCGTCTAAACCCAGGTCGGGAGACGAGCAGTACTTC. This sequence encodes CASKPRSGDEQYF.

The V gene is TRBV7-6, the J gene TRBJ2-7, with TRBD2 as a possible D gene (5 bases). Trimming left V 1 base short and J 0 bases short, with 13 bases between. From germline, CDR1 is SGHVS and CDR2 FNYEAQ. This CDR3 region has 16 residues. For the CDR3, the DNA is TGTGCCAGCAGCTTAGGTGGTGCGGGCCTCTCCTACGAGCAGTACTTC. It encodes CASSLGGAGLSYEQYF.

DNA for the CDR3: TGTGCCAGCGCGGGACAGGGAGTTTCCCAGCCCCAGCATTTT. Amino acid sequence: CASAGQGVSQPQHF. The V call is TRBV6-1, the J call TRBJ1-5; 9 bases align to TRBD1. Germline V gives CDR1 MNHNS, CDR2 SASEGT. The CDR3 totals 14 residues. The J segment lost 7 bases and the V segment lost 8 bases, leaving 9 bases of the junction unmatched.

The CDR3 region is CASSEGTGGYGYTF. CDR3 coding DNA: TGTGCCAGCAGTGAGGGGACAGGGGGATACGGCTACACCTTC. V and J are TRBV2 and TRBJ1-2, with 11 bases aligning to TRBD1. The ends lost 3 bases at V and 8 bases at J; junction bases unmatched: 5. Per the germline V gene, CDR1 is SNHLY and CDR2 is FYNNEI. The CDR3 loop spans 14 amino acids.

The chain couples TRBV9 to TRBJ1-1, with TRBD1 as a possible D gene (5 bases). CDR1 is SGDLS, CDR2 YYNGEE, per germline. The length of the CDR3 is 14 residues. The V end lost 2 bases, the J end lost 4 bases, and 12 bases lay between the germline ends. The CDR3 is CASSVGTISTEAFF. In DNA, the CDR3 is TGTGCCAGCAGCGTGGGGACTATCAGCACTGAAGCTTTCTTT.

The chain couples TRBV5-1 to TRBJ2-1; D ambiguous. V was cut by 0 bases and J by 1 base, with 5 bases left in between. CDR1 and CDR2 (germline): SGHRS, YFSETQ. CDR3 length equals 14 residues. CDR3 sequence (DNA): TGCGCCAGCAGCTTGGTGCAGTCCTACAATGAGCAGTTCTTC. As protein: CASSLVQSYNEQFF. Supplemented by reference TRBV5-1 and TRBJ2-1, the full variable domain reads KAGVTQTPRYLIKTRGQQVTLSCSPISGHRSVSWYQQTPGQGLQFLFEYFSETQRNKGNFPGRFSGRQFSNSRSEMNVSTLELGDSALYLCASSLVQSYNEQFFGPGTRLTVL.

DNA for the CDR3: TGTGCCAGCAGTGAGTTGGGAGCCCGATACAATGAGCAGTTCTTC. Translation gives CASSELGARYNEQFF. The V gene is TRBV6-6, the J gene TRBJ2-1, with TRBD2 as a possible D gene (5 bases). The CDR3 is made up of 15 amino acids. The V end lost 5 bases, the J end lost 4 bases, and 15 bases lay between the germline ends. The germline V gene has CDR1 MNHNY and CDR2 SVGAGI (reference sequence).

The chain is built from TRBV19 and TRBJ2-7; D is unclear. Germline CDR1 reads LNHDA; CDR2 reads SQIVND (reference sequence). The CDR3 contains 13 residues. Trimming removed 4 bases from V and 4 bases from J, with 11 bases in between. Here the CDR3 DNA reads TGTGCCAGTAGTACTTTTATCGGGTACGAGCAGTACTTC. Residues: CASSTFIGYEQYF.

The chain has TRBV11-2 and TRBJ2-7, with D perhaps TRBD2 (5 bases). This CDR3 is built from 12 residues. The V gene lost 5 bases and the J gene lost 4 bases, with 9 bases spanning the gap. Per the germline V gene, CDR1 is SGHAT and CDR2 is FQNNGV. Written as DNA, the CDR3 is TGTGCCAGCAGCAACAAGCGGTACGAGCAGTACTTC. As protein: CASSNKRYEQYF.

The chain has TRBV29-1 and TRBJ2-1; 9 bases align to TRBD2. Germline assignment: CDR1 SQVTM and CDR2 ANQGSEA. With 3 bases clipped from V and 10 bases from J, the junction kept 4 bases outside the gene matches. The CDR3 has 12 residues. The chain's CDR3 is CSVEEGLAEQFF. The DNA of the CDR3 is TGCAGCGTTGAGGAGGGACTAGCAGAGCAGTTCTTC.

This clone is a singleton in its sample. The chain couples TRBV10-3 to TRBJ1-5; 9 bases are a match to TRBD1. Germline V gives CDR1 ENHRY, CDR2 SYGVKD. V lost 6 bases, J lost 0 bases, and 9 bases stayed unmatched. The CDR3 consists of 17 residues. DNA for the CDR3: TGTGCCATCAGACCGGGACAGGGCGATTATAGCAATCAGCCCCAGCATTTT. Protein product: CAIRPGQGDYSNQPQHF.

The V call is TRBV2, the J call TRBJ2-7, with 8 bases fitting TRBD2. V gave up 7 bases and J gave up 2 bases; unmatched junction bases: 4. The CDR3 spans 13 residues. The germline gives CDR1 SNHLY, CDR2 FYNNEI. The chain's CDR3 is CASTGTSAYEQYF. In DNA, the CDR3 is TGTGCCAGCACCGGGACTAGTGCCTACGAGCAGTACTTC.

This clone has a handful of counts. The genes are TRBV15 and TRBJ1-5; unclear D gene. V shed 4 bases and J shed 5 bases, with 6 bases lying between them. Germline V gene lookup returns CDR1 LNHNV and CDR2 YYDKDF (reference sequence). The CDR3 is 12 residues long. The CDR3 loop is CATSKRDQPQHF. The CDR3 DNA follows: TGTGCCACCAGCAAGAGGGATCAGCCCCAGCATTTT.

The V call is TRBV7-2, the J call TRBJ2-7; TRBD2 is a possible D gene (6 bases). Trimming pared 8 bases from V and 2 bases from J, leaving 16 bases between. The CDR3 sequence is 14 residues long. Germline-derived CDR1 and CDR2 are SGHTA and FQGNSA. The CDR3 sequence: CASERGGSAYEQYF. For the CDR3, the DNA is TGTGCCAGCGAAAGGGGAGGATCGGCCTACGAGCAGTACTTC.

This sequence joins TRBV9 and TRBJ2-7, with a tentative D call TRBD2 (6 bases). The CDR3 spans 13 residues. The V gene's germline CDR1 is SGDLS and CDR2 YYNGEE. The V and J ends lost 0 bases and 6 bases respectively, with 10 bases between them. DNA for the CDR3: TGTGCCAGCAGCGTAGATTGGAGGGGCGAGCAGTACTTC. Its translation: CASSVDWRGEQYF.

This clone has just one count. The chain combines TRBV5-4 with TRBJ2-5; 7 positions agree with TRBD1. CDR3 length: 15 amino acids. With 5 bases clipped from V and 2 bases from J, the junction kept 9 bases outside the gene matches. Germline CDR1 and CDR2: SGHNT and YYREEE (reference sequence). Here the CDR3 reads CASRYQTGWQETQYF. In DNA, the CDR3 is TGTGCCAGCAGATACCAGACAGGGTGGCAAGAGACCCAGTACTTC.

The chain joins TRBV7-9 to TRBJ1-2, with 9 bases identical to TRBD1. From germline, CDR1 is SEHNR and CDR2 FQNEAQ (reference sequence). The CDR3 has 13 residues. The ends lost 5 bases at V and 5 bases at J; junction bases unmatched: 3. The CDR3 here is CASSQGTGYGYTF. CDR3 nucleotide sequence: TGTGCCAGCAGCCAAGGGACAGGGTATGGCTACACCTTC.

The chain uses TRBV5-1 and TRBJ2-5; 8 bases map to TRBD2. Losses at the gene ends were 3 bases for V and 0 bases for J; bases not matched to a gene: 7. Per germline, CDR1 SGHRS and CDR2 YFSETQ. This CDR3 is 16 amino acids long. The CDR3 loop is CASSSGLAWYQETQYF. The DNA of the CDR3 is TGCGCCAGCAGCTCCGGACTAGCTTGGTACCAAGAGACCCAGTACTTC.

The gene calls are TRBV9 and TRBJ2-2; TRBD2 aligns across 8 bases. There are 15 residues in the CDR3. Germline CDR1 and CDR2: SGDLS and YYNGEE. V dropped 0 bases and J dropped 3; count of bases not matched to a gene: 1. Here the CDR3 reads CASSVAGGDTGELFF. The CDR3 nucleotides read TGTGCCAGCAGCGTAGCGGGAGGGGACACCGGGGAGCTGTTTTTT.

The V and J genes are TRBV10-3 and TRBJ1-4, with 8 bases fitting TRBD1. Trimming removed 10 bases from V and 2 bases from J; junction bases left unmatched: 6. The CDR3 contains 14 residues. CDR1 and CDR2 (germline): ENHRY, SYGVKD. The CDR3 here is CATKQGGTNEKLFF. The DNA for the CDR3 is TGTGCCACGAAACAGGGGGGGACTAATGAAAAACTGTTTTTT.

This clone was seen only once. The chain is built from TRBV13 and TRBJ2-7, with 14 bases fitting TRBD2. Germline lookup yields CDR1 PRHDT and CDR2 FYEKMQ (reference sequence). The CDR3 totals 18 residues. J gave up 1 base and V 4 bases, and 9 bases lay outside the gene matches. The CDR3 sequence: CASSSPGLAGEGSYEQYF. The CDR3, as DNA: TGTGCCAGCAGCTCACCGGGACTAGCGGGAGAGGGGTCCTACGAGCAGTACTTC.

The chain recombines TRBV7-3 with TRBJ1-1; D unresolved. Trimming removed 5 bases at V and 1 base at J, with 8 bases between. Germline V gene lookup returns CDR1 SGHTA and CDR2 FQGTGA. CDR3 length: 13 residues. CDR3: CASSHRQNTEAFF. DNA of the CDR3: TGTGCCAGCAGCCACAGACAGAACACTGAAGCTTTCTTT.

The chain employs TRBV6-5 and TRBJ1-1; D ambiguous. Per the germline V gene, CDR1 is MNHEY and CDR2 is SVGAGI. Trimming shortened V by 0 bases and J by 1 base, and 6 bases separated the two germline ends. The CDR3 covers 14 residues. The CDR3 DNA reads TGTGCCAGCAGTTACTCACGACAGAACACTGAAGCTTTCTTT. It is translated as CASSYSRQNTEAFF.

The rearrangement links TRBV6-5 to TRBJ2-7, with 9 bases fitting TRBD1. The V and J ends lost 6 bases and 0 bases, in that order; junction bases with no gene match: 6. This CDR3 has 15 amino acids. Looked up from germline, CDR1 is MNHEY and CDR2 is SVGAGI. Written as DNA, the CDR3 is TGTGCCAGCAGAACTAAGACAGGGGGCTCCTACGAGCAGTACTTC. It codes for CASRTKTGGSYEQYF.

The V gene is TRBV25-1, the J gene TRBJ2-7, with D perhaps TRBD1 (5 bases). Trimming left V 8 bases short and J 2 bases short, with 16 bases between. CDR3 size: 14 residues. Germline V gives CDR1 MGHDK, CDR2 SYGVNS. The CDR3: CASAPTVTTYEQYF. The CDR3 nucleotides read TGTGCCAGCGCCCCGACAGTCACCACCTACGAGCAGTACTTC.

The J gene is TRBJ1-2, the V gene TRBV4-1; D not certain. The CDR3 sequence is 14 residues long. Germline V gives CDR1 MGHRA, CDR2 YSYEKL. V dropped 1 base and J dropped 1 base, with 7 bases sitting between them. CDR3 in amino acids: CASSQVGDNYGYTF. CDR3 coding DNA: TGCGCCAGCAGCCAAGTTGGAGATAACTATGGCTACACCTTC.

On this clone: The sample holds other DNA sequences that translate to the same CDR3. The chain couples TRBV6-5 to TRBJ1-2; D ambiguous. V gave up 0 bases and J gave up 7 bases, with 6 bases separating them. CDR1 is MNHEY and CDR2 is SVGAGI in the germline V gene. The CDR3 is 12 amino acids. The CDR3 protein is CASSYSTGGYTF. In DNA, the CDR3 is TGTGCCAGCAGTTACTCGACGGGTGGCTACACCTTC.